These 18 T cell receptor beta chains share one sample of origin, sequenced in a study of blood T cell repertoires in COVID-19. Only in-frame clones appear in the TCRdb table, and some are missing; sequencing was by immunoSEQ multiplex PCR. This sample carries about 350,000 clones, about nine tenths of them seen once, and the ten largest clones take over 3.5%. The sequencing sample was made of peripheral blood. These receptors originate from a woman in her sixties with COVID-19, enrolled during active disease.

This clone has more than one count but fewer than ten. V gene TRBV14 combines with J gene TRBJ1-1; unclear D gene. CDR1 and CDR2 from the germline V gene are SGHDN and FVKESK. The CDR3 is made up of 11 amino acids. Trimming left V 0 bases short and J 7 bases short, with 3 bases between. CDR3 amino acids: CASSQDGEAFF. The CDR3 DNA sequence: TGTGCCAGCAGCCAAGACGGTGAAGCTTTCTTT.

This clone was detected once. The V and J genes are TRBV18 and TRBJ1-4; TRBD1 agrees at 7 bases. The CDR3 is made up of 16 amino acids. The V and J ends lost 6 bases and 8 bases, in that order; junction bases with no gene match: 15. Per germline, CDR1 KGHSH and CDR2 LQKENI. CDR3 sequence: CASSPTMQGVREKLFF. Written as DNA, the CDR3 is TGTGCCAGCTCGCCAACTATGCAGGGGGTGAGGGAAAAACTGTTTTTT.

V is TRBV19 and J is TRBJ2-3, with D possibly TRBD2 on 5 matching bases. Per germline, CDR1 LNHDA and CDR2 SQIVND (reference sequence). Trimming left V 2 bases short and J 5 bases short, with 17 bases between. The CDR3 runs to 16 residues. The CDR3 sequence: CASSIRTHSVGDTQYF. The CDR3 DNA is TGTGCCAGTAGTATACGGACTCACTCAGTGGGAGATACGCAGTATTTT. The whole variable domain, remainder taken from reference TRBV19 and TRBJ2-3, is DGGITQSPKYLFRKEGQNVTLSCEQNLNHDAMYWYRQDPGQGLRLIYYSQIVNDFQKGDIAEGYSVSREKKESFPLTVTSAQKNPTAFYLCASSIRTHSVGDTQYFGPGTRLTVL.

The genes are TRBV6-5 and TRBJ2-2; D perhaps matches TRBD1 (6 bases). Germline V gene data show CDR1 as MNHEY and CDR2 as SVGAGI. The CDR3 covers 13 residues. The V and J ends lost 5 bases and 5 bases respectively, with 9 bases between them. Here the CDR3 reads CASSTGWTGELFF. The DNA of the CDR3 is TGTGCCAGCAGTACAGGGTGGACCGGGGAGCTGTTTTTT.

The chain couples TRBV3-1 (or the pseudogene TRBV3-2) to TRBJ1-2, with D unresolved. Looked up from germline, CDR1 is LGHDT and CDR2 is YNNKEL (reference sequence). The ends were cut back, 4 bases at V and 10 bases at J, with 16 bases in the middle. This CDR3 comprises 13 residues. CDR3 protein: CASSRLGVADYTF. In DNA, the CDR3 is TGTGCCAGCAGCCGGCTGGGCGTCGCCGACTACACCTTC.

The V and J genes are TRBV3-1 (or the pseudogene TRBV3-2) and TRBJ2-3; 12 positions agree with TRBD2. CDR1 is LGHDT, CDR2 YNNKEL, per germline (reference sequence). This CDR3 is 17 amino acids long. Trimming removed 4 bases from V and 1 base from J; junction bases left unmatched: 6. The CDR3 sequence: CASSRASGGAGTDTQYF. CDR3 nucleotides: TGTGCCAGCAGCCGGGCTAGCGGGGGGGCTGGCACAGATACGCAGTATTTT.

This chain links TRBV30 with TRBJ2-7; D might be TRBD1 (7 bases). The V and J ends lost 4 bases and 3 bases respectively, with 19 bases between them. Germline-derived CDR1 and CDR2 are GTSNPN and SVGIG (reference sequence). The CDR3 totals 15 residues. CDR3 in amino acids: CAWKPGDRDFYEQYF. The CDR3 nucleotides read TGTGCCTGGAAGCCCGGAGACAGGGACTTCTACGAGCAGTACTTC.

The CDR3: CASSLQIYNSPLHF. CDR3 bases: TGTGCCAGCAGCCTCCAAATTTATAATTCACCCCTCCACTTT. The chain employs TRBV3-1 (or the pseudogene TRBV3-2) and TRBJ1-6, with no clear D. CDR1 and CDR2 (germline): LGHDT, YNNKEL (reference sequence). V lost 4 bases to trimming and J lost 4 bases, with 8 bases between them. This CDR3 spans 14 amino acids.

The V call is TRBV29-1, the J call TRBJ2-2; no reliable D call. V was trimmed by 7 bases and J by 1 base, leaving 4 bases between them. Per the germline V gene, CDR1 is SQVTM and CDR2 is ANQGSEA. The CDR3 is made up of 11 amino acids. The CDR3 loop is CSAQNTGELFF. The CDR3, as DNA: TGCAGCGCCCAGAACACCGGGGAGCTGTTTTTT.

The chain recombines TRBV7-2 with TRBJ1-1, with no clear D. V shed 3 bases and J shed 5 bases, with 16 bases lying between them. Germline-derived CDR1 and CDR2 are SGHTA and FQGNSA. The length of the CDR3 is 15 residues. The CDR3 DNA reads as TGTGCCAGCAGCTTTTTCCCGCCGGGAGTGACTGAAGCTTTCTTT. As protein: CASSFFPPGVTEAFF.

The rearrangement uses TRBV5-6 and TRBJ1-1; D remains unclear. The germline gives CDR1 SGHDT, CDR2 YYEEEE. CDR3 length equals 14 residues. Trimming removed 2 bases at V and 7 bases at J, with 15 bases between. The CDR3 loop reads CASSFRAGLGEAFF. The CDR3 region has the DNA TGTGCCAGCAGCTTCCGTGCGGGCCTGGGTGAAGCTTTCTTT.

The chain recombines TRBV6-6 with TRBJ1-4; possibly TRBD1 for D (6 bases). Germline loops: CDR1 MNHNY, CDR2 SVGAGI (reference sequence). V was clipped by 6 bases and J by 0 bases, with 11 bases between them. The CDR3 contains 15 residues. CDR3 residues: CASSPRTATNEKLFF. DNA for the CDR3: TGTGCCAGCAGCCCCCGGACAGCAACTAATGAAAAACTGTTTTTT.

The chain couples TRBV10-3 to TRBJ1-1, with 8 bases identical to TRBD1. The CDR3 has 17 residues. The germline V gene encodes CDR1 ENHRY and CDR2 SYGVKD. V trimming: 2 bases; J trimming: 1 base; junction bases outside the gene matches: 9. The CDR3 loop is CAISEGLGQGSNTEAFF. In nucleotides, the CDR3 is TGTGCCATCAGTGAGGGACTCGGACAGGGATCGAACACTGAAGCTTTCTTT.

This clone was counted between two and nine times. The chain carries TRBV28 and TRBJ1-1; TRBD1 matches 8 bases. The CDR3 extends over 14 amino acids. Germline V gene lookup returns CDR1 MDHEN and CDR2 SYDVKM. Trimming cost V 1 base and J 5 bases; bases outside gene matches: 3. CDR3 coding DNA: TGTGCCAGCAGTTTATCGGACAGGGAAACTGAAGCTTTCTTT. This sequence encodes CASSLSDRETEAFF.

The rearrangement uses TRBV4-2 and TRBJ1-4; D gene uncertain. The CDR3 is 16 residues long. Germline V gene data show CDR1 as LGHNA and CDR2 as YNFKEQ. V was trimmed by 3 bases and J by 8 bases, leaving 19 bases between them. CDR3 residues: CASSQMAVQRGEKLFF. The CDR3 DNA reads TGTGCCAGCAGCCAGATGGCCGTCCAGCGAGGGGAAAAACTGTTTTTT.

The table lists this clone with a few counts. The V call is TRBV4-2, the J call TRBJ1-4; D ambiguous. Trimming took 1 base from V and 0 from J, leaving 12 bases between them. Germline loops: CDR1 LGHNA, CDR2 YNFKEQ. The CDR3 extends over 17 amino acids. CDR3 DNA: TGTGCCAGCAGCCAAGGACTTATGACGACAACTAATGAAAAACTGTTTTTT. This translates into CASSQGLMTTTNEKLFF.

V gene TRBV6-1 combines with J gene TRBJ2-7, with D perhaps TRBD1 (5 bases). Trimming took off 3 bases at V and 4 bases at J, with 13 bases between the two ends. Germline values: CDR1 MNHNS, CDR2 SASEGT. The CDR3 contains 14 residues. CDR3 loop: CASSDNQGVYEQYF. The CDR3 DNA follows: TGTGCCAGCAGTGATAATCAGGGCGTATACGAGCAGTACTTC.

The chain carries TRBV7-6 and TRBJ1-1, with D possibly matching TRBD1 (5 bases). Trimming took off 3 bases at V and 3 bases at J, with 11 bases between the two ends. The CDR3 runs to 14 residues. CDR1 is SGHVS and CDR2 is FNYEAQ in the germline V gene. DNA for the CDR3: TGTGCCAGCAGCTTGGACACCGTTCACACTGAAGCTTTCTTT. It translates to CASSLDTVHTEAFF.